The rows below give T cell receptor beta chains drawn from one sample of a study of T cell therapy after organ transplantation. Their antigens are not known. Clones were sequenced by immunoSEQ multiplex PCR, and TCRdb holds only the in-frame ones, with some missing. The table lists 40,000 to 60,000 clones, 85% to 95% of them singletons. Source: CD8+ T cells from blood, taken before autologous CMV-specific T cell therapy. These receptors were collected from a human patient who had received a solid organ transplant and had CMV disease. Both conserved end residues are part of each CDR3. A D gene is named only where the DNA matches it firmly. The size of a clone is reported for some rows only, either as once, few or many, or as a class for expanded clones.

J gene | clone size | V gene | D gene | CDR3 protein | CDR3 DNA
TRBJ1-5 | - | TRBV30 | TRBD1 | CAWNPGQGTQPQHF | TGTGCCTGGAACCCGGGACAGGGGACTCAGCCCCAGCATTTT
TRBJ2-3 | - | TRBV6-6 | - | CASTKLGRDTDTQYF | TGTGCCAGCACCAAACTTGGGCGGGACACAGATACGCAGTATTTT
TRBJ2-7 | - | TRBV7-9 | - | CASSARSGIYEQYF | TGTGCCAGCAGCGCTCGATCAGGGATCTACGAGCAGTACTTC
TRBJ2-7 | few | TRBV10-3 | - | CAISEPHIAYEQYF | TGTGCCATCAGTGAGCCCCACATTGCCTACGAGCAGTACTTC
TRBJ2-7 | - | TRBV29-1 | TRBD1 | CSVVGTGVYEQYF | TGCAGCGTTGTAGGGACAGGGGTCTACGAGCAGTACTTC
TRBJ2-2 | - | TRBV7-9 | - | CASSETGRTGELFF | TGTGCCAGCAGTGAAACAGGGAGGACCGGGGAGCTGTTTTTT
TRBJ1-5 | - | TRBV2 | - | CASSEEPDYSNQPQHF | TGTGCCAGCAGTGAAGAGCCAGATTATAGCAATCAGCCCCAGCATTTT
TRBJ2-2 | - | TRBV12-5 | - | CASGLEGLVDTGELFF | TGTGCTAGTGGTTTGGAGGGATTAGTCGACACCGGGGAGCTGTTTTTT
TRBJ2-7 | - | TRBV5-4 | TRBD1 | CASRQDRAYEQYF | TGTGCCAGCAGACAGGACAGGGCCTACGAGCAGTACTTC
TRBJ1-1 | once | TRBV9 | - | CASSPGWEGHGAFF | TGTGCCAGCAGCCCCGGCTGGGAGGGCCACGGAGCTTTCTTT
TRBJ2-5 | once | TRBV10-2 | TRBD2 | CASNSGVGGETQYF | TGCGCCAGCAATAGCGGCGTGGGGGGGGAGACCCAGTACTTC
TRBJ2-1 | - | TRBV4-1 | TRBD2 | CASGGTTYNEQFF | TGCGCCAGCGGGGGGACTACCTACAATGAGCAGTTCTTC
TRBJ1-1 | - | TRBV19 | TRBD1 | CASSEGQHEAFF | TGTGCCAGTAGTGAGGGACAGCATGAAGCTTTCTTT
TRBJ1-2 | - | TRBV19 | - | CASTGAISNYGYTF | TGTGCCAGTACCGGGGCGATATCTAACTATGGCTACACCTTC
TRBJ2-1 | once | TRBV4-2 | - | CASSQAFGTEQYNEQFF | TGTGCCAGCAGCCAAGCATTTGGAACGGAGCAGTACAATGAGCAGTTCTTC
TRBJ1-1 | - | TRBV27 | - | CASSYGPNMNTEAFF | TGTGCCAGCAGTTACGGTCCTAACATGAACACTGAAGCTTTCTTT
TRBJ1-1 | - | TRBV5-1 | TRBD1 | CASSLTQRDSLNTEAFF | TGCGCCAGCAGCCTGACGCAACGGGACAGCTTGAACACTGAAGCTTTCTTT
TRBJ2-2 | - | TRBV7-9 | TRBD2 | CASSLSRLAANTGELFF | TGTGCCAGCAGCCTATCCCGACTAGCGGCGAACACCGGGGAGCTGTTTTTT
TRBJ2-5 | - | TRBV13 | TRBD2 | CASSLWSGGETQYF | TGTGCCAGCAGCTTATGGTCGGGGGGAGAGACCCAGTACTTC
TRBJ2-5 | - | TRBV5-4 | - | CASSSTGTETQYF | TGTGCCAGCAGCTCGACAGGTACAGAGACCCAGTACTTC
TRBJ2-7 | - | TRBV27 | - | CASSLGKAYEQYF | TGTGCCAGCAGTTTAGGGAAAGCCTACGAGCAGTACTTC
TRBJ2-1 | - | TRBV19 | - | CASSPTGHEQFF | TGTGCCAGTAGCCCCACGGGGCATGAGCAGTTCTTC
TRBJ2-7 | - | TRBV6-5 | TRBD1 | CASSYRGYEQYF | TGTGCCAGCAGCTACAGGGGATACGAGCAGTACTTC
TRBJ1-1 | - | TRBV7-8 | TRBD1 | CASSLGTGNTEAFF | TGTGCCAGCAGCTTAGGGACAGGGAACACTGAAGCTTTCTTT
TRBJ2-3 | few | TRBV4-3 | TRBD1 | CASSQGTGADTQYF | TGCGCCAGCAGCCAAGGGACAGGGGCAGATACGCAGTATTTT
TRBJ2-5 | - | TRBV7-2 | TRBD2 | CASSPEREVYQETQYF | TGTGCCAGCAGCCCGGAGCGGGAGGTATACCAAGAGACCCAGTACTTC
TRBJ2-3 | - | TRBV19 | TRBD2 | CASSRVGLAGGSTDTQYF | TGTGCCAGTAGTAGAGTGGGATTAGCGGGGGGCAGCACAGATACGCAGTATTTT
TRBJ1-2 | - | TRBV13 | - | CASSLLTGSEEGYTF | TGTGCCAGCAGCTTACTAACAGGGTCCGAGGAGGGCTACACCTTC
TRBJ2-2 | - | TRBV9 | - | CASSGGTTGELFF | TGTGCCAGCAGCGGAGGGACAACCGGGGAGCTGTTTTTT
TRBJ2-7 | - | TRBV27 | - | CASSFGDNSYEQYF | TGTGCCAGCAGTTTCGGTGATAACTCCTACGAGCAGTACTTC
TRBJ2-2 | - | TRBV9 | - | CASREPLTGELFF | TGTGCCAGCAGGGAACCCTTAACCGGGGAGCTGTTTTTT
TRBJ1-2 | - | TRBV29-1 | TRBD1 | CSVPGGRDGYTF | TGCAGCGTTCCAGGGGGGAGGGATGGCTACACCTTC
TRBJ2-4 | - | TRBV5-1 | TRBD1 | CASSLTGVAKNIQYF | TGCGCCAGCAGCTTGACAGGGGTAGCCAAAAACATTCAGTACTTC
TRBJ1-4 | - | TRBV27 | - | CASSLRGPLPTNEKLFF | TGTGCCAGCAGTTTAAGGGGACCCCTTCCAACTAATGAAAAACTGTTTTTT
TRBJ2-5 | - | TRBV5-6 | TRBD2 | CASSLPLSGETQYF | TGTGCCAGCAGCTTGCCCCTTAGCGGGGAGACCCAGTACTTC
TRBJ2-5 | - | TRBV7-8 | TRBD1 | CASSLTGGVRETQYF | TGTGCCAGCAGCTTAACAGGGGGCGTGAGGGAGACCCAGTACTTC
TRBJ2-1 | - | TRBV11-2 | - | CASSLEAPWNEQFF | TGTGCCAGCAGCTTAGAGGCCCCATGGAATGAGCAGTTCTTC
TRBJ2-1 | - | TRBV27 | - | CASSSPSEERYGEQFF | TGTGCCAGCAGTTCCCCCTCGGAGGAAAGATACGGTGAGCAGTTCTTC
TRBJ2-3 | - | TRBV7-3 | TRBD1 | CASSSSGTGGRDTQYF | TGTGCCAGCAGCAGCTCCGGGACAGGGGGCCGGGATACGCAGTATTTT
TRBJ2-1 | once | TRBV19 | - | CATSLGSYNEQFF | TGTGCCACCTCGCTGGGCTCCTACAATGAGCAGTTCTTC
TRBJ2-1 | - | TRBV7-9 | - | CASSSFRDHGLQEQFF | TGTGCCAGCAGTTCCTTCCGGGACCACGGACTGCAGGAGCAGTTCTTC
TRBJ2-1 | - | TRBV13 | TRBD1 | CASSLDPGQGVLNEQFF | TGTGCCAGCAGCTTAGATCCGGGACAGGGTGTTTTGAATGAGCAGTTCTTC
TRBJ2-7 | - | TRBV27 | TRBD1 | CASSPGTGGGKQYF | TGTGCCAGCAGCCCCGGGACAGGGGGGGGAAAGCAGTACTTC
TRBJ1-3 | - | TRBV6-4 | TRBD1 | CASRSIGRQGVNAIYF | TGTGCCAGCAGGTCAATAGGACGACAGGGCGTAAACGCCATATATTTT
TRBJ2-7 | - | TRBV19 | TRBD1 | CASSIGGDRGFGEQYF | TGTGCCAGTAGTATAGGTGGGGACAGGGGATTCGGCGAGCAGTACTTC
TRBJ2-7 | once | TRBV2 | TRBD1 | CASTIGQDYYEQYF | TGTGCCAGCACTATCGGACAGGATTACTACGAGCAGTACTTC
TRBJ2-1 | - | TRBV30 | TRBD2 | CAWSDLAGGLNEQFF | TGTGCCTGGAGTGACCTAGCGGGAGGGCTCAATGAGCAGTTCTTC
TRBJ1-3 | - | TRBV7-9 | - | CASSHDPVLSGNTIYF | TGTGCCAGCAGCCACGATCCGGTGCTCTCTGGAAACACCATATATTTT
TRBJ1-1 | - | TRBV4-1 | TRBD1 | CASSPGRGAGRGGTEAFF | TGCGCCAGCAGCCCAGGGCGGGGGGCTGGCAGGGGGGGAACTGAAGCTTTCTTT